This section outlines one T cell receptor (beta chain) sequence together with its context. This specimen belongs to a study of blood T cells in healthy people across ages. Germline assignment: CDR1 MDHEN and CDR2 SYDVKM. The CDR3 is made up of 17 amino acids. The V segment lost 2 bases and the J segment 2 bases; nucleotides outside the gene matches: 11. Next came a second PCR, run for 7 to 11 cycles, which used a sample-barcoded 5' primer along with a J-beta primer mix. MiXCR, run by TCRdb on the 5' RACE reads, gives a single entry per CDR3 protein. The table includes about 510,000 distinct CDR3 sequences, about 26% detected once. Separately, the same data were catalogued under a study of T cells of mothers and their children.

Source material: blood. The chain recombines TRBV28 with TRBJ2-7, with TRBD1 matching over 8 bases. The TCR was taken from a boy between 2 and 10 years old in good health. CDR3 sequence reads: CASSLLPGQVGTYEQYF. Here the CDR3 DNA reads TGTGCCAGCAGTTTACTGCCGGGACAGGTTGGGACCTACGAGCAGTACTTC.